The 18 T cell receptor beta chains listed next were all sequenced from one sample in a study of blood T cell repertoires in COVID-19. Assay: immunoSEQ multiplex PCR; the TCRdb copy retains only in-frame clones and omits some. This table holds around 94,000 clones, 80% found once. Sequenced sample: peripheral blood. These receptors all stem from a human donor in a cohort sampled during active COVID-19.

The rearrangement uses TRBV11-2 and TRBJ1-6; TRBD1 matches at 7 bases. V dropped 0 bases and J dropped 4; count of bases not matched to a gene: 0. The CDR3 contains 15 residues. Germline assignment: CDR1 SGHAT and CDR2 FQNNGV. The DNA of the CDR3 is TGTGCCAGCAGCTTAGAGGGACAGTATAATTCACCCCTCCACTTT. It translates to CASSLEGQYNSPLHF. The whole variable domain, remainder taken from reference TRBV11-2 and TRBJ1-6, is EAGVAQSPRYKIIEKRQSVAFWCNPISGHATLYWYQQILGQGPKLLIQFQNNGVVDDSQLPKDRFSAERLKGVDSTLKIQPAKLEDSAVYLCASSLEGQYNSPLHFGNGTRLTVT.

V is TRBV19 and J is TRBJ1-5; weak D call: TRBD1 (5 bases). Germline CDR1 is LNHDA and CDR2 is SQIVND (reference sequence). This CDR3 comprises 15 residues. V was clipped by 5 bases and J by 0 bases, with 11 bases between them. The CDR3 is CASSGGLFSNQPQHF. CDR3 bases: TGTGCCAGTAGTGGGGGACTTTTTAGCAATCAGCCCCAGCATTTT.

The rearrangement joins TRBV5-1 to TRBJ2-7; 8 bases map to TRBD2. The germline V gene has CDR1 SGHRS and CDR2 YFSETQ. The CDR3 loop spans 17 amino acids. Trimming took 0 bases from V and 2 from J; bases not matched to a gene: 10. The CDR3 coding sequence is TGCGCCAGCAGCTTGGATTCGCGGGAGGCTGTCCCCTACGAGCAGTACTTC. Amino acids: CASSLDSREAVPYEQYF. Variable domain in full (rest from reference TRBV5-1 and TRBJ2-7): KAGVTQTPRYLIKTRGQQVTLSCSPISGHRSVSWYQQTPGQGLQFLFEYFSETQRNKGNFPGRFSGRQFSNSRSEMNVSTLELGDSALYLCASSLDSREAVPYEQYFGPGTRLTVT.

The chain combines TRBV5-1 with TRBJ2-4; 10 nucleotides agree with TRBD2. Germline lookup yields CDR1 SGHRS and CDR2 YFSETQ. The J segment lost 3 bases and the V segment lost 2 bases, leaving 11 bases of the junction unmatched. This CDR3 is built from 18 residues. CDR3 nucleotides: TGCGCCAGCAGCTTTTCGAGCGGGAGGGCCGGTGGCAAAAACATTCAGTACTTC. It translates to CASSFSSGRAGGKNIQYF.

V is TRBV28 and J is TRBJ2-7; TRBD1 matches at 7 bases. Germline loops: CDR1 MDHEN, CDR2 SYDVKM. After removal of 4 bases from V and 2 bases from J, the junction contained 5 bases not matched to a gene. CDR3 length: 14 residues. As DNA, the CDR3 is TGTGCCAGCAGTTCAGGGGGTGATCCCTACGAGCAGTACTTC. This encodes CASSSGGDPYEQYF.

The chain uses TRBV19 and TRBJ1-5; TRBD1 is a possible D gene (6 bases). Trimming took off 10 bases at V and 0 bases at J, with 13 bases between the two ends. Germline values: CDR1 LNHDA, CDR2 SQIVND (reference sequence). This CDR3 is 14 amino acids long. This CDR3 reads CATQRGNSNQPQHF. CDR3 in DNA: TGTGCCACCCAGAGGGGGAATAGCAATCAGCCCCAGCATTTT. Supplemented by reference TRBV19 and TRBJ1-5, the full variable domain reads DGGITQSPKYLFRKEGQNVTLSCEQNLNHDAMYWYRQDPGQGLRLIYYSQIVNDFQKGDIAEGYSVSREKKESFPLTVTSAQKNPTAFYLCATQRGNSNQPQHFGDGTRLSIL.

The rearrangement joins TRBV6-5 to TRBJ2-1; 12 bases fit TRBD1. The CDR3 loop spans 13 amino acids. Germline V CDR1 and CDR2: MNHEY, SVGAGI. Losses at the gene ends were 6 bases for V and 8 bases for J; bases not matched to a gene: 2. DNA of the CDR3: TGTGCCAGCAGGGGGACAGGGGGCGATGAGCAGTTCTTC. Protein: CASRGTGGDEQFF.

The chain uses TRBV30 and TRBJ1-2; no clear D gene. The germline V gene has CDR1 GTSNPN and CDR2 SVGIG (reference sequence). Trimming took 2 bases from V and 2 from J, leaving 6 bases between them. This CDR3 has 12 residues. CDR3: CAWSRGNYGYTF. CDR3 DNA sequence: TGTGCCTGGAGTAGAGGGAACTATGGCTACACCTTC.

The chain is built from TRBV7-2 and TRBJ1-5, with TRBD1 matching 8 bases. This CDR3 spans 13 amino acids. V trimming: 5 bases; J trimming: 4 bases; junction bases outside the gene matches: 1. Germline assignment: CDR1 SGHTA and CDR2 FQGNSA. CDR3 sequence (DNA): TGTGCCAGCAGCGGGACAGGAAATCAGCCCCAGCATTTT. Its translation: CASSGTGNQPQHF.

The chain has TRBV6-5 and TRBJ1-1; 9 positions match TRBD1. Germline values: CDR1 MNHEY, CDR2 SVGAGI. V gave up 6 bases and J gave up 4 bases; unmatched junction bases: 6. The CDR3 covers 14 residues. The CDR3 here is CASSPTGGFTEAFF. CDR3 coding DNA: TGTGCCAGCAGCCCGACAGGGGGATTCACTGAAGCTTTCTTT.

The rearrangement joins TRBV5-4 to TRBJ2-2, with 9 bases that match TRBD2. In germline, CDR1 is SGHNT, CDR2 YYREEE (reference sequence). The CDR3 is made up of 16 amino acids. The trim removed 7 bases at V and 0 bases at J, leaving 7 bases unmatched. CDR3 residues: CASGAGGTSNTGELFF. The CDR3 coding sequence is TGTGCCAGCGGAGCGGGGGGAACCTCGAACACCGGGGAGCTGTTTTTT.

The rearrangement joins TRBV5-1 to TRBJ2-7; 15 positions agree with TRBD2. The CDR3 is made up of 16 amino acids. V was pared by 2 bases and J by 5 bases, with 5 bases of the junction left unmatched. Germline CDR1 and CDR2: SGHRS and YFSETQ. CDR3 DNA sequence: TGCGCCAGCAGCTTCTGGACTAGCGGGAGGGAACACGAGCAGTACTTC. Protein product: CASSFWTSGREHEQYF.

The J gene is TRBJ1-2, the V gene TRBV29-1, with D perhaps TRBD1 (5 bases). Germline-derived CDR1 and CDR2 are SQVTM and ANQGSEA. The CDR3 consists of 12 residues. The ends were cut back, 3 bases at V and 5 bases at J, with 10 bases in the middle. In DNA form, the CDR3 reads TGCAGCGTTGAGGGAGGGGATTATGGCTACACCTTC. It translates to CSVEGGDYGYTF.

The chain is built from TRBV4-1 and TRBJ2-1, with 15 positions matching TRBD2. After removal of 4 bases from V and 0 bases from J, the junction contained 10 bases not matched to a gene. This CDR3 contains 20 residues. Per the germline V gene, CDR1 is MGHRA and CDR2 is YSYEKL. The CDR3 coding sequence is TGCGCCAGCAGCCCTGGTCGGACTAGCGGGAGGGCTAGCTCCTACAATGAGCAGTTCTTC. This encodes CASSPGRTSGRASSYNEQFF.

The DNA of the CDR3 is TGCGCCAGCAGCTCGGACTACTACGAGCAGTACTTC. Residues: CASSSDYYEQYF. The chain uses TRBV5-1 and TRBJ2-7, with D perhaps TRBD2 (6 bases). With 3 bases removed from V and 3 bases from J, the gap between germline ends came to 7 bases. This CDR3 is 12 amino acids long. The germline gives CDR1 SGHRS, CDR2 YFSETQ.

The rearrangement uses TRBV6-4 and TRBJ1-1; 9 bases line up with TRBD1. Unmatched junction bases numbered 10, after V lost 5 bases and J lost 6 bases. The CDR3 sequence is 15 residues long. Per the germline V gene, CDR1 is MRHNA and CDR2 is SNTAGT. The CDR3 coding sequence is TGTGCCAGCAGTTCACCGGGACAGGGAAGGTCTGAAGCTTTCTTT. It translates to CASSSPGQGRSEAFF.

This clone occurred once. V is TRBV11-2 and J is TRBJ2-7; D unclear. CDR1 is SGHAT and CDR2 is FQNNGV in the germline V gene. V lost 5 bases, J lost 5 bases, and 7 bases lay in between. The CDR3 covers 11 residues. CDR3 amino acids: CASSVFDEQYF. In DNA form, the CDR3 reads TGTGCCAGCAGCGTATTCGACGAGCAGTACTTC.

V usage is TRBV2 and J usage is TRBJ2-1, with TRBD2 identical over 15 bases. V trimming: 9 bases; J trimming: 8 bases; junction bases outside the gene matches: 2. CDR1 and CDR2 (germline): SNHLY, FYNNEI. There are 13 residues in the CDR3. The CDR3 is CARGTSGRYEQFF. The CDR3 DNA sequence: TGTGCCAGGGGGACTAGCGGGAGGTATGAGCAGTTCTTC.